The source of this TCR beta chain is a study of blood T cell repertoires in COVID-19. Produced via immunoSEQ multiplex PCR; TCRdb's table is partial and in-frame only. The table includes some 150,000 clones, 65% to 90% detected once. The CDR3 contains 15 residues. CDR1 and CDR2 (germline): SEHNR, FQNEAQ (reference sequence). V shed 1 base and J 1 base; nucleotides not matched to a gene: 2. During active infection, Seattle patients enrolled and were then monitored through disease. The chain carries TRBV7-9 and TRBJ1-1; 8 bases are a match to TRBD1. The TCR comes from an older woman with COVID-19, enrolled during active disease. Material: peripheral blood. The CDR3 sequence is CASSLVGQANTEAFF. The CDR3 nucleotides are TGTGCCAGCAGCTTAGTGGGACAGGCGAACACTGAAGCTTTCTTT.